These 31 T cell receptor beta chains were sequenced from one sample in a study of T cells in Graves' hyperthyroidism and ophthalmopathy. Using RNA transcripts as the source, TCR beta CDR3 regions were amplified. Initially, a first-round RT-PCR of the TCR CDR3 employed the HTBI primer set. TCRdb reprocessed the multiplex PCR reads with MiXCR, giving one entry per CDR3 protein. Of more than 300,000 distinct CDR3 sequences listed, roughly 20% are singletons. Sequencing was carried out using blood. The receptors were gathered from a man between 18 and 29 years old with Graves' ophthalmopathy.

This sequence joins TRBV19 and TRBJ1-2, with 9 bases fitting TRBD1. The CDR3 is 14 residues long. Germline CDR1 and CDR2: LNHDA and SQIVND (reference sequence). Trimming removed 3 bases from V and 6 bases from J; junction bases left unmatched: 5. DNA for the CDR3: TGTGCCAGTAGTATCCGGGGACAGGGAAATGGCTACACCTTC. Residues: CASSIRGQGNGYTF. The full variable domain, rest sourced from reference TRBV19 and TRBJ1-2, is DGGITQSPKYLFRKEGQNVTLSCEQNLNHDAMYWYRQDPGQGLRLIYYSQIVNDFQKGDIAEGYSVSREKKESFPLTVTSAQKNPTAFYLCASSIRGQGNGYTFGSGTRLTVV.

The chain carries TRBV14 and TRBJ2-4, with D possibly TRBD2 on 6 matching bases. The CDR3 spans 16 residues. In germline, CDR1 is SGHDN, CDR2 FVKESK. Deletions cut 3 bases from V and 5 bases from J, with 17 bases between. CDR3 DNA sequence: TGTGCCAGCAGCCAGGGGGTATACGGGACTCAAAACATTCAGTACTTC. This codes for CASSQGVYGTQNIQYF.

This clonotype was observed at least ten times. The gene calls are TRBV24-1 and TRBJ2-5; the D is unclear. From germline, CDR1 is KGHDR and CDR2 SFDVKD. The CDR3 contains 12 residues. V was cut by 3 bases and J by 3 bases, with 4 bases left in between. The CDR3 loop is CATSDLEETQYF. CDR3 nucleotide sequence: TGTGCCACCAGTGATCTGGAAGAGACCCAGTACTTC.

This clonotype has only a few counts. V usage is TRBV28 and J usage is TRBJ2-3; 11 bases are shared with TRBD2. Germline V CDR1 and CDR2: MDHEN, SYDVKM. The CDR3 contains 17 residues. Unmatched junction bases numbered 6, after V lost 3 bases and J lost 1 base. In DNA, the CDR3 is TGTGCCAGCAGTTTCGGGGTTAGCGGGGGGGGCACAGATACGCAGTATTTT. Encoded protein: CASSFGVSGGGTDTQYF. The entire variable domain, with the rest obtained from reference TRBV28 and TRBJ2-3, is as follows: DVKVTQSSRYLVKRTGEKVFLECVQDMDHENMFWYRQDPGLGLRLIYFSYDVKMKEKGDIPEGYSVSREKKERFSLILESASTNQTSMYLCASSFGVSGGGTDTQYFGPGTRLTVL.

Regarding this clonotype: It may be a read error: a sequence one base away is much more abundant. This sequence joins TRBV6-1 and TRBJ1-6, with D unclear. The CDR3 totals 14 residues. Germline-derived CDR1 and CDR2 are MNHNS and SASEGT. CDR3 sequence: CASSNTMTNSPLYF. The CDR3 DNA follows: TGTGCCAGCAGCAACACAATGACGAATTCACCCCTCTACTTT.

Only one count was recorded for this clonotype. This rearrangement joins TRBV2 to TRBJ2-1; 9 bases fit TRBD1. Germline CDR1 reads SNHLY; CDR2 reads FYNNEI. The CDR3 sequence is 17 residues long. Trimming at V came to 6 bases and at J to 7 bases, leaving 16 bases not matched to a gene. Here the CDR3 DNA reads TGTGCCAGCAGCGCCCACCGGGACAGGGTCCGAGGGAATGAGCAGTTCTTC. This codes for CASSAHRDRVRGNEQFF.

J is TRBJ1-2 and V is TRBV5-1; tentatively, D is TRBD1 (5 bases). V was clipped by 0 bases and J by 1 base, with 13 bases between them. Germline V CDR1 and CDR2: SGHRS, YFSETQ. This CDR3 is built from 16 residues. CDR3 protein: CASSLGTQGFNYGYTF. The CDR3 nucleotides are TGCGCCAGCAGCTTGGGCACTCAGGGTTTTAACTATGGCTACACCTTC.

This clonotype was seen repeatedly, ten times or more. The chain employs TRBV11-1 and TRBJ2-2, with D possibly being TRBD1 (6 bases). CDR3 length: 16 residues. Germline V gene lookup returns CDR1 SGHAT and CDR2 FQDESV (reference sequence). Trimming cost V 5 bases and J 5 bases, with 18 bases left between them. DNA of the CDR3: TGTGCCAGCAGCCATTCACAGGGCGTGTGGACCGGGGAGCTGTTTTTT. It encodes CASSHSQGVWTGELFF.

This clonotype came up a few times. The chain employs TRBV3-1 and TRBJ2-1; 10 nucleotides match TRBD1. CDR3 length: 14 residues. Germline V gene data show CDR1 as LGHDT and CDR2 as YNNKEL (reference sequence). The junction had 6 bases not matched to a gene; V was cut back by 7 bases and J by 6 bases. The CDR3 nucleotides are TGTGCCAGCACCCGGACAGGGGGGATCAATGAGCAGTTCTTC. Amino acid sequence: CASTRTGGINEQFF.

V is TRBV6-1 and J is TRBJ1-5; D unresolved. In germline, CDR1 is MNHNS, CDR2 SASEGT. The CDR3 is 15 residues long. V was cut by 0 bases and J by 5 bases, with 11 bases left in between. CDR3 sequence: CASSEAIRSDQPQHF. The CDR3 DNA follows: TGTGCCAGCAGTGAAGCGATCAGGTCCGATCAGCCCCAGCATTTT.

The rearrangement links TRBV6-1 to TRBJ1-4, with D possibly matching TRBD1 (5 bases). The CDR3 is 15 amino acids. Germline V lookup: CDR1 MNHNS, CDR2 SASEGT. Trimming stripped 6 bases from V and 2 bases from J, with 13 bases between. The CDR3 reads CASSRDRGTNEKLFF. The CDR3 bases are TGTGCCAGCAGCCGGGACCGGGGGACTAATGAAAAACTGTTTTTT.

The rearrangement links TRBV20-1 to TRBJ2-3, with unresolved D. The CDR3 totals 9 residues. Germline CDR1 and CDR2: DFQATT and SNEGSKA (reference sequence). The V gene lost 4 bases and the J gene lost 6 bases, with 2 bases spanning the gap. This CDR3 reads CSAKDTQYF. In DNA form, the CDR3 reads TGCAGTGCTAAGGATACGCAGTATTTT.

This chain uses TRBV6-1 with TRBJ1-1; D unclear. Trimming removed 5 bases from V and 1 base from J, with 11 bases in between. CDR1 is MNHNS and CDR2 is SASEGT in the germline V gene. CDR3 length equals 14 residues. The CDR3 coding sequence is TGTGCCAGCAGTACCTCTATGGGGAACACTGAAGCTTTCTTT. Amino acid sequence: CASSTSMGNTEAFF.

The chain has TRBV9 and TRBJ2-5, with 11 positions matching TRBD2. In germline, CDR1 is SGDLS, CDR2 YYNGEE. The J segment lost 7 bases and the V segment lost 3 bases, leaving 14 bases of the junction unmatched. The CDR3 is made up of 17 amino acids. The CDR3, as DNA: TGTGCCAGCAGCGCTGCCTCCCTTAGCGGGGGGGCTGGGACCCAGTACTTC. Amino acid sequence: CASSAASLSGGAGTQYF.

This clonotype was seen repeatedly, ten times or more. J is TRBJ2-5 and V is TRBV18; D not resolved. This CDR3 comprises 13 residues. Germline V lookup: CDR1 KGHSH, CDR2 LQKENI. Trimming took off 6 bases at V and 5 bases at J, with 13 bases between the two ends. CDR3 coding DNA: TGTGCCAGCTCTCCCCTCCCCCGGGAGACCCAGTACTTC. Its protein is CASSPLPRETQYF.

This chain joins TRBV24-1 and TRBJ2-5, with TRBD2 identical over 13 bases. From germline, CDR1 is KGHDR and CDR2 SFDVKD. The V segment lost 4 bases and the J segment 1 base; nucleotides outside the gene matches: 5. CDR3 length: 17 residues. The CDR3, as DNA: TGTGCCACCAGTGACCCTGGGACTAGCGGGACCCAAGAGACCCAGTACTTC. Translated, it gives CATSDPGTSGTQETQYF.

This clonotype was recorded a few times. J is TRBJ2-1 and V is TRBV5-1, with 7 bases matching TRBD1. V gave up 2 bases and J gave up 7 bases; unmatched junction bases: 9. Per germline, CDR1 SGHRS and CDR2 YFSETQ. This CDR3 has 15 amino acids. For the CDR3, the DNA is TGCGCCAGCAGCTTTGAAGGGGGCATGCCGAATGAGCAGTTCTTC. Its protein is CASSFEGGMPNEQFF.

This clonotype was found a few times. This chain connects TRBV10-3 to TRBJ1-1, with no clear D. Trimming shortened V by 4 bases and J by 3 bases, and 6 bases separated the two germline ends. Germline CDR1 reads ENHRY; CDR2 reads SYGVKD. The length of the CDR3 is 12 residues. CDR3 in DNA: TGTGCCATCAGTGGCGGGGACACTGAAGCTTTCTTT. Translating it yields CAISGGDTEAFF.

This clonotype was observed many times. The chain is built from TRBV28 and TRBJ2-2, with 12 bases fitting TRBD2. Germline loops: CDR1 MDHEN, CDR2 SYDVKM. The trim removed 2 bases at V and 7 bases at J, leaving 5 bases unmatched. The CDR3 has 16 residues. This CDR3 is CASSLPSGGAFGELFF. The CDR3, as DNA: TGTGCCAGCAGTTTACCTAGCGGGGGGGCCTTCGGGGAGCTGTTTTTT.

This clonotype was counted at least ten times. CDR3 protein: CSARGAGSSYEQYF. The DNA of the CDR3 is TGCAGTGCTAGGGGTGCGGGCAGCTCCTACGAGCAGTACTTC. The chain uses TRBV20-1 and TRBJ2-7; a weak D match, TRBD2 (5 bases). CDR1 is DFQATT, CDR2 SNEGSKA, per germline (reference sequence). The V end was cut by 3 bases, the J end by 0 bases, with 12 bases between. The CDR3 loop spans 14 amino acids.

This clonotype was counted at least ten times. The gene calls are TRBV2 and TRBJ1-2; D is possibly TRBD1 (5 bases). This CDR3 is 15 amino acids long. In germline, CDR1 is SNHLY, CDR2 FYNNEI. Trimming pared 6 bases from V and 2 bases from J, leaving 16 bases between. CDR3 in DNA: TGTGCCAGCAGCCCCGGGACCCTGGGCAACTATGGCTACACCTTC. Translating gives CASSPGTLGNYGYTF.

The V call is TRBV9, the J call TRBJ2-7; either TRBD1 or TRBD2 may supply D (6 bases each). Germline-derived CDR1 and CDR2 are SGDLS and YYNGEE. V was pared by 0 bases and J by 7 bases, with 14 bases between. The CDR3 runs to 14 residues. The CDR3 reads CASSVGGAAREQYF. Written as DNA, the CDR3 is TGTGCCAGCAGCGTAGGGGGGGCGGCTAGGGAGCAGTACTTC.

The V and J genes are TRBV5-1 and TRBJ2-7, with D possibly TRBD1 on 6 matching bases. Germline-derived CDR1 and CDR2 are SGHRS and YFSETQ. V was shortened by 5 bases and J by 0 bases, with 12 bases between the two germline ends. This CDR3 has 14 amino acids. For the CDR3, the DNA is TGCGCCAGCAGAACAGGGCTCCTCTCCTACGAGCAGTACTTC. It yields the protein CASRTGLLSYEQYF. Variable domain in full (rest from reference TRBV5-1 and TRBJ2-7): KAGVTQTPRYLIKTRGQQVTLSCSPISGHRSVSWYQQTPGQGLQFLFEYFSETQRNKGNFPGRFSGRQFSNSRSEMNVSTLELGDSALYLCASRTGLLSYEQYFGPGTRLTVT.

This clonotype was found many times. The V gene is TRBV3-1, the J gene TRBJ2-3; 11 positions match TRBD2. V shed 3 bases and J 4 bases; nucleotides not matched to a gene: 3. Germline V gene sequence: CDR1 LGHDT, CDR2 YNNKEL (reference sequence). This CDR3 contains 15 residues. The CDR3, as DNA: TGTGCCAGCAGCCAGAGACTAGCGGGGTCAGATACGCAGTATTTT. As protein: CASSQRLAGSDTQYF.

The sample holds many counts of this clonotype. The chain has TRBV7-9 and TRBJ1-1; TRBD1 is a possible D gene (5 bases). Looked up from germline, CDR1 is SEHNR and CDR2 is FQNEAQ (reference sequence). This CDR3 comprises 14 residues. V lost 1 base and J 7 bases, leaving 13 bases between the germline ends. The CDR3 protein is CASSLEGGTNEAFF. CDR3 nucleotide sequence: TGTGCCAGCAGCTTAGAAGGAGGGACTAATGAAGCTTTCTTT.

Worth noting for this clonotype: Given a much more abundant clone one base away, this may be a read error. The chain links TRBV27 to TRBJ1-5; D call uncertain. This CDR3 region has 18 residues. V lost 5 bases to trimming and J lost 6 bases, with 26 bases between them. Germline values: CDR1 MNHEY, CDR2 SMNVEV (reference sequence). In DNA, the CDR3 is TGTGCCAGCAGTGACGCCCGTGGTAGTCCCCCTATGAGTCAGCCCCAGCATTTT. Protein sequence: CASSDARGSPPMSQPQHF.

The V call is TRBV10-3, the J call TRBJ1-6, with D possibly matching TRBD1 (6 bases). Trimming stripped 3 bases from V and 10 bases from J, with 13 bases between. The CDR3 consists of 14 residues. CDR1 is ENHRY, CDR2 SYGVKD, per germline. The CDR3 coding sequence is TGTGCCATCAGTGACAGGGGCACAGGATCACCCCTCCACTTT. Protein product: CAISDRGTGSPLHF.

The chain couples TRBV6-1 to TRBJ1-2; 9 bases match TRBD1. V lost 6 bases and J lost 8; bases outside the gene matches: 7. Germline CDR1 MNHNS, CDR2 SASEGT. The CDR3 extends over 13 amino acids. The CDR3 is CASSRDRERGYTF. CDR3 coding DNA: TGTGCCAGCAGCCGGGACAGGGAACGCGGCTACACCTTC.

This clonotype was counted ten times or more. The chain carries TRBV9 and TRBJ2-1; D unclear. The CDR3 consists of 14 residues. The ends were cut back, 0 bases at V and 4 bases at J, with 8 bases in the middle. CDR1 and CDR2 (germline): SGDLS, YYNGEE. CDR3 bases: TGTGCCAGCAGCGTAGGGCAGTCGTACAATGAGCAGTTCTTC. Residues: CASSVGQSYNEQFF.

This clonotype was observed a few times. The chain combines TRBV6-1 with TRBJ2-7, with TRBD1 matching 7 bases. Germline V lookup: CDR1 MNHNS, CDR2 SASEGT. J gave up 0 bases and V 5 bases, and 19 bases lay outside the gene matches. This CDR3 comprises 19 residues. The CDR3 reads CASSTKTGIRQKSSYEQYF. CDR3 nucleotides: TGTGCCAGCAGTACTAAGACAGGGATTAGACAAAAGAGCTCCTACGAGCAGTACTTC.

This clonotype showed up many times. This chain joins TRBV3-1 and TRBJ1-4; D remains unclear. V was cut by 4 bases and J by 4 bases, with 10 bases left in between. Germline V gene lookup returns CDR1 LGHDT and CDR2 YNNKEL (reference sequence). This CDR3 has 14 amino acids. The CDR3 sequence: CASSRSPDNEKLFF. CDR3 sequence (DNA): TGTGCCAGCAGCCGAAGCCCGGATAATGAAAAACTGTTTTTT.